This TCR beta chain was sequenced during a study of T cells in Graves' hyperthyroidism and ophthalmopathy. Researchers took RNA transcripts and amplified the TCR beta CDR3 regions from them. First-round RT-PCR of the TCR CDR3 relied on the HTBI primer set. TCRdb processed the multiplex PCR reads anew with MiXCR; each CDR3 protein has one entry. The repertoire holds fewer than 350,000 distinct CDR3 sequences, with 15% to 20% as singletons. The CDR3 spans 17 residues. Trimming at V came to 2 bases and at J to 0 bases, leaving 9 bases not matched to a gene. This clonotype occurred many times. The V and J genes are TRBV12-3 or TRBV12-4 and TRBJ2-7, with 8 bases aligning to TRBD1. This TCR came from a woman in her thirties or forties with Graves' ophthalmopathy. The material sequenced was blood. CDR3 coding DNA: TGTGCCAGCAGTTTACGGGTGGACAGGGCCGCCTCCTACGAGCAGTACTTC. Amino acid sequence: CASSLRVDRAASYEQYF.